This T cell receptor (beta chain) was sequenced during a study of response to subunit inactivated influenza vaccine. MiXCR, applied by TCRdb to the RT-PCR reads, yields one record per CDR3 protein. The sample carries approximately 480,000 distinct CDR3 sequences, approximately 9.9% recorded once. Findings and caveats of the study: Each seasonal flu vaccination may recruit only limited new T cells, authors suggested.

In the case of this clonotype: Its antigen is undetermined.

The sample here was PBMCs from blood, taken roughly 47 days after vaccination. The sequence derives from a man aged 45 to 65 who received an inactivated influenza vaccine.

The CDR3 region has the DNA TGTGCCAGCAGCCATCAGACATTAGCGGGGGGGCCCGATACGCAGTATTTT. Its translation: CASSHQTLAGGPDTQYF. The chain uses TRBV4-2 and TRBJ2-3; TRBD2 matches at 11 bases. Germline lookup yields CDR1 LGHNA and CDR2 YNFKEQ. With 3 bases clipped from V and 6 bases from J, the junction kept 11 bases outside the gene matches. The CDR3 is made up of 17 amino acids.